Listed below are T cell receptor beta chains from one sample, sequenced in a study of T cells in Graves' hyperthyroidism and ophthalmopathy. TCRdb used MiXCR to reprocess the multiplex PCR reads, holding one entry per CDR3 protein. The sample carries 750,000 to 950,000 distinct CDR3 sequences, over 35% recorded once. The sample taken for sequencing was blood. The receptor source for this set is a man younger than 35 with Graves' hyperthyroidism. Each CDR3 is given with its conserved first and last residue. A D gene is named only where the DNA matches it firmly. The size of a clone is reported for some rows only, either as once, few or many, or as a class for expanded clones.

d_gene,abundance,len,v_gene,j_gene,CDR3nt,CDR3aa
.,many,14,TRBV19,TRBJ2-2,TGTGCCAGTAGTATCTCCGTCGGCGTCGGGGAGCTGTTTTTT,CASSISVGVGELFF
.,.,17,TRBV10-2,TRBJ1-6,TGCGCCAGCAGTGGCCCTTCGAGGGTTACGGGCAATTCACCCCTCCACTTT,CASSGPSRVTGNSPLHF
.,few,15,TRBV4-3,TRBJ1-1,TGCGCCAGCAGCCAAAAGGGAGTTATGAACACTGAAGCTTTCTTT,CASSQKGVMNTEAFF
TRBD1,.,15,TRBV2,TRBJ1-6,TGTGCCAGCAGTGATTTGGACAGGGGAGGGTCACCCCTCCACTTT,CASSDLDRGGSPLHF
.,few,14,TRBV7-2,TRBJ2-5,TGTGCCAGCAGCTTAGGGTTCATCCAAGAGACCCAGTACTTC,CASSLGFIQETQYF
TRBD2,.,16,TRBV2,TRBJ2-2,TGTGCCAGCAGCCAAGAACTAGCGGGGAACACCGGGGAGCTGTTTTTT,CASSQELAGNTGELFF
TRBD1,.,16,TRBV10-3,TRBJ1-5,TGTGCCATCAGTAACCCGGACAGGGGGTTTAATCAGCCCCAGCATTTT,CAISNPDRGFNQPQHF
.,many,13,TRBV5-1,TRBJ1-2,TGCGCCAGCAGCTTGGACACAAACTATGGCTACACCTTC,CASSLDTNYGYTF
TRBD1,.,14,TRBV20-1,TRBJ1-3,TGCAGTGCTAGGGCAGGGGGCCTCGGAAACACCATATATTTT,CSARAGGLGNTIYF
TRBD1,.,15,TRBV25-1,TRBJ2-2,TGTGCCAGCAGTGGGACAGGGAGAAACACCGGAGAGCTGTTTTTT,CASSGTGRNTGELFF
.,many,14,TRBV7-2,TRBJ2-7,TGTGCCAGCAGCCGGAGGGACAGAGCCTACGAGCAGTACTTC,CASSRRDRAYEQYF
.,.,15,TRBV7-2,TRBJ1-4,TGTGCCAGCAGCTCCCGGGACCTAGAACGTGGAAAACTGTTTTTT,CASSSRDLERGKLFF
.,.,12,TRBV7-9,TRBJ2-7,TGTGCCAGCAGCCCGGGGGGCCTCGAGCAGTACTTC,CASSPGGLEQYF
TRBD1,many,13,TRBV7-2,TRBJ2-7,TGTGCCAGCAGCCCCCGGACAGGGGATGAGCAGTACTTC,CASSPRTGDEQYF
TRBD1,.,15,TRBV5-6,TRBJ1-1,TGTGCCAGCAGCTTGGCCGCAGGGGGGGACACTGAAGCTTTCTTT,CASSLAAGGDTEAFF
.,few,16,TRBV5-1,TRBJ2-7,TGCGCCAGCAGCCCATGGGGACTCTCGAGCTCCTACGAGCAGTACTTC,CASSPWGLSSSYEQYF
TRBD1,few,15,TRBV6-9,TRBJ1-6,TGTGCCAGCAGTGCGTCAGGGGGAGTTAATTCACCCCTCCACTTT,CASSASGGVNSPLHF
.,.,15,TRBV4-1,TRBJ2-7,TGCGCCAGCAGCCAAGTGAACTCGGCCCCCTACGAGCAGTACTTC,CASSQVNSAPYEQYF
TRBD2,.,14,TRBV29-1,TRBJ2-2,TGCAGCGTTGTATCGGGGGGAGATACCGGGGAGCTGTTTTTT,CSVVSGGDTGELFF
.,.,15,TRBV19,TRBJ1-2,TGTGCCAGTAGTATAAGGCAGCCCGCCCACTATGGCTACACCTTC,CASSIRQPAHYGYTF
.,.,13,TRBV5-1,TRBJ2-7,TGCGCCAGCTTTGACAGGAGCTCCTACGAGCAGTACTTC,CASFDRSSYEQYF
.,.,14,TRBV5-6,TRBJ1-4,TGTGCCAGCAGCCTGGTGGCGGGCGAAGAAAAACTGTTTTTT,CASSLVAGEEKLFF
.,.,12,TRBV2,TRBJ1-2,TGTGCCAGCAGTGCAGGTAGCTATGGCTACACCTTC,CASSAGSYGYTF
.,few,16,TRBV25-1,TRBJ2-7,TGTGCCAGCAGTGCCGGGTCCGGACTAAACTCCTACGAGCAGTACTTC,CASSAGSGLNSYEQYF
.,once,14,TRBV7-2,TRBJ2-1,TGTGCCAGCAGCTTCGCAGGGCCGTACAATGAGCAGTTCTTC,CASSFAGPYNEQFF
.,.,14,TRBV20-1,TRBJ1-3,TGCAGTGCCAGCGCACAGGGACTTGGCTACACCATATATTTT,CSASAQGLGYTIYF
.,many,15,TRBV7-6,TRBJ1-2,TGTGCCAGCAGCTTAGTGCCCAGGGGAGGTGATGGCTACACCTTC,CASSLVPRGGDGYTF
TRBD1,few,14,TRBV5-8,TRBJ1-1,TGTGCCAGCAGCCAGATGACAGGGTTCACTGAAGCTTTCTTT,CASSQMTGFTEAFF
.,few,14,TRBV5-1,TRBJ2-7,TGCGCCAGCAGCTTGATGGGTAGGACCTACGAGCAGTACTTC,CASSLMGRTYEQYF
.,many,13,TRBV7-3,TRBJ1-1,TGTGCCAGCAGCTTACAGCCTCGGGCTGAAGCTTTCTTT,CASSLQPRAEAFF
.,.,15,TRBV7-9,TRBJ1-1,TGTGCCAGCAGCTCAGAGTTCACAGCCTACACTGAAGCTTTCTTT,CASSSEFTAYTEAFF
TRBD2,.,16,TRBV2,TRBJ2-5,TGTGCCAGCAGTGAGGGACTAGCGGTGATGCAAGAGACCCAGTACTTC,CASSEGLAVMQETQYF
.,few,13,TRBV7-3,TRBJ2-7,TGTGCCAGCAGCTTAAGACACTTAGGCGAGCAGTACTTC,CASSLRHLGEQYF
.,few,14,TRBV20-1,TRBJ2-5,TGCAGTGCTAGTTCACGAGGGTACCAAGAGACCCAGTACTTC,CSASSRGYQETQYF
.,.,13,TRBV29-1,TRBJ1-5,TGCAGCGCTGGGTCAAATAGCAATCAGCCCCAGCATTTT,CSAGSNSNQPQHF
.,.,11,TRBV29-1,TRBJ1-5,TGCAGCGTTGAGGCGACCACCTACGAGCATTTT,CSVEATTYEHF
TRBD1,.,14,TRBV2,TRBJ1-1,TGTGCCAGCAGACCTCGGACAGGGAACGCTGAAGCTTTCTTT,CASRPRTGNAEAFF
TRBD1,.,14,TRBV2,TRBJ1-6,TGTGCCAGTCAGGGACAGGGGGACAATCAGCCCCTCCACTTT,CASQGQGDNQPLHF
TRBD1,few,14,TRBV19,TRBJ2-2,TGTGCCAGTAGTACGACAGGGGCCACCGGGGAGCTGTTTTTT,CASSTTGATGELFF
.,.,14,TRBV19,TRBJ2-7,TGTGCCAGTAGTCAAAACGGGGGATCCTACGAGCAGTACTTC,CASSQNGGSYEQYF
TRBD1,.,16,TRBV5-6,TRBJ2-5,TGTGCCAGCAGCCGTACTACAGGGGGCCGAGGGGAGACCCAGTACTTC,CASSRTTGGRGETQYF
TRBD1,few,17,TRBV11-2,TRBJ2-2,TGTGCCAGCAGCCAAGGGGGCCCAGACCCTAGGGCCGGGGAGCTGTTTTTT,CASSQGGPDPRAGELFF
.,many,14,TRBV7-9,TRBJ1-1,TGTGCCAGCAGCCGCGTAGGGTTGGGGACTGAAGCTTTCTTT,CASSRVGLGTEAFF
.,few,15,TRBV7-9,TRBJ2-5,TGTGCCAGCAGCTTATTGGCCGGGAATGGAGAGACCCAGTACTTC,CASSLLAGNGETQYF
.,.,18,TRBV5-1,TRBJ2-7,TGCGCCAGCAGCTTGGTATTGGACAGAGGGAGGTCTGCCCACGAGCAGTACTTC,CASSLVLDRGRSAHEQYF
.,many,12,TRBV29-1,TRBJ2-2,TGCAGCGTTGCTGGGGAAACCGGGGAGCTGTTTTTT,CSVAGETGELFF
.,few,15,TRBV7-8,TRBJ2-7,TGTGCCAGCAGCAGGGTAGGGGGAGCAGGCTACGAGCAGTACTTC,CASSRVGGAGYEQYF
.,.,12,TRBV20-1,TRBJ2-7,TGCAGTGCTAGAGTGAATGGGGCCGAGCAGTACTTC,CSARVNGAEQYF
.,many,13,TRBV5-6,TRBJ1-6,TGTGCCAGCAGCCCCGGGTATAATTCACCCCTCCACTTT,CASSPGYNSPLHF